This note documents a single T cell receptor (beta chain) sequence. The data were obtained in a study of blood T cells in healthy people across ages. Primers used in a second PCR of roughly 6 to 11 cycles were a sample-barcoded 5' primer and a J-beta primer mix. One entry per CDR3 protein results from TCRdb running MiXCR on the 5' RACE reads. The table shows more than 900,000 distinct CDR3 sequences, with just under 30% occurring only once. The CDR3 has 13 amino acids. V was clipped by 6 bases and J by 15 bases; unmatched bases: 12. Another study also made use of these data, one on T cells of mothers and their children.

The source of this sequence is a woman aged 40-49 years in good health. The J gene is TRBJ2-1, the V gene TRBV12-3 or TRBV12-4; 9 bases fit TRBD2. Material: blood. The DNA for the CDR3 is TGTGCCAGCAGCCTTGGGACTAGCCGGGAAAGGTTCTTC. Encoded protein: CASSLGTSRERFF.